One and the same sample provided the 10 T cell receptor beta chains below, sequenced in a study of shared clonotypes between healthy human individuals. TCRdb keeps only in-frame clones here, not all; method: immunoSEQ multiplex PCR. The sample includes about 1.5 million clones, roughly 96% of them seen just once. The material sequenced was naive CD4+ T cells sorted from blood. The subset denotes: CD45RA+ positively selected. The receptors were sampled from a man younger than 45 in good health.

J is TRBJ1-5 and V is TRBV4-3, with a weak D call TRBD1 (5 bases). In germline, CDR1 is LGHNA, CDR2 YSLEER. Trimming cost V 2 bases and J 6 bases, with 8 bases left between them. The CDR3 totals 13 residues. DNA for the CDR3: TGCGCCAGCAGCCAACATAGGGGTCAGCCCCAGCATTTT. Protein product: CASSQHRGQPQHF.

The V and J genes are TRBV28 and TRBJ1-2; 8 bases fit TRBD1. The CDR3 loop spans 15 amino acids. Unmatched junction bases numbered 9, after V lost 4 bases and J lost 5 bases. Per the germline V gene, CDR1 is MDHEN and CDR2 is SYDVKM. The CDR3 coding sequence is TGTGCCAGCAGTTATTCCGACAGGGGCCGATATGGCTACACCTTC. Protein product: CASSYSDRGRYGYTF.

CDR3 DNA sequence: TGTGCCATCAGATCCGGGACTAGCGGGGAGACCCAGTACTTC. Translated, it gives CAIRSGTSGETQYF. The chain links TRBV10-3 to TRBJ2-5; 12 bases agree with TRBD2. The CDR3 length is 14 residues. Trimming took 6 bases from V and 5 from J; bases not matched to a gene: 4. CDR1 is ENHRY, CDR2 SYGVKD, per germline.

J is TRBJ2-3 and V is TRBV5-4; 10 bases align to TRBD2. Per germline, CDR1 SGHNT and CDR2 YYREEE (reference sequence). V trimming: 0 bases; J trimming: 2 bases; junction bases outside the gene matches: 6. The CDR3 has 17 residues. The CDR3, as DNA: TGTGCCAGCAGCTTGGATATAGCGGGAGGTTACACAGATACGCAGTATTTT. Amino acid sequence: CASSLDIAGGYTDTQYF. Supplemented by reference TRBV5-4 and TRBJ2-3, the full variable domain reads ETGVTQSPTHLIKTRGQQVTLRCSSQSGHNTVSWYQQALGQGPQFIFQYYREEENGRGNFPPRFSGLQFPNYSSELNVNALELDDSALYLCASSLDIAGGYTDTQYFGPGTRLTVL.

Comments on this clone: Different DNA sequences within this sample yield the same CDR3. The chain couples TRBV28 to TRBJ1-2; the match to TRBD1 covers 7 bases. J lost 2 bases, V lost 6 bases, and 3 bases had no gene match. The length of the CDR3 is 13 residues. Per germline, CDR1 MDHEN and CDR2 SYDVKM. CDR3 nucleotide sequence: TGTGCCAGCAGACTACAGGGGAACTATGGCTACACCTTC. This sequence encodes CASRLQGNYGYTF.

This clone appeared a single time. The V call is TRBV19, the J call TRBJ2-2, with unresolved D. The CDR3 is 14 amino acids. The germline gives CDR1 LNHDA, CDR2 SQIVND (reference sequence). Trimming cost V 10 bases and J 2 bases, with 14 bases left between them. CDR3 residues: CATANGPNTGELFF. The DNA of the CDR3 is TGTGCCACCGCCAACGGACCCAACACCGGGGAGCTGTTTTTT.

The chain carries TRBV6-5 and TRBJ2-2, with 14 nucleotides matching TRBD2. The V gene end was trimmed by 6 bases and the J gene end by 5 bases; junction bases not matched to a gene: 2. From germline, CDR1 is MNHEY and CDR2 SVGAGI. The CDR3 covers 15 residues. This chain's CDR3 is CASRGLAGETGELFF. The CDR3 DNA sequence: TGTGCCAGCAGGGGACTAGCGGGAGAAACCGGGGAGCTGTTTTTT.

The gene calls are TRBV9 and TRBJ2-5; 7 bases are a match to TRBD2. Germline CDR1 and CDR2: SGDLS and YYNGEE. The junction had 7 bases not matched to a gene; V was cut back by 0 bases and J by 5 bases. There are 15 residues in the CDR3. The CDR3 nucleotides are TGTGCCAGCAGCGTAGAGGGTAGCGGGTATGAGACCCAGTACTTC. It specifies CASSVEGSGYETQYF. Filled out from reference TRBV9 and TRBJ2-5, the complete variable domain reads DSGVTQTPKHLITATGQRVTLRCSPRSGDLSVYWYQQSLDQGLQFLIQYYNGEERAKGNILERFSAQQFPDLHSELNLSSLELGDSALYFCASSVEGSGYETQYFGPGTRLLVL.

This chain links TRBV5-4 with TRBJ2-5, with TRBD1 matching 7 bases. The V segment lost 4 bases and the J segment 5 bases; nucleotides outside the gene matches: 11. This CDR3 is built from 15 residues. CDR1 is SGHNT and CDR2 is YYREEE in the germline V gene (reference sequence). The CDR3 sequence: CASSNRQGTLETQYF. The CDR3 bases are TGTGCCAGCAGCAATCGACAGGGTACTCTCGAGACCCAGTACTTC. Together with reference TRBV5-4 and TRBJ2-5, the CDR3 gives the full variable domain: ETGVTQSPTHLIKTRGQQVTLRCSSQSGHNTVSWYQQALGQGPQFIFQYYREEENGRGNFPPRFSGLQFPNYSSELNVNALELDDSALYLCASSNRQGTLETQYFGPGTRLLVL.

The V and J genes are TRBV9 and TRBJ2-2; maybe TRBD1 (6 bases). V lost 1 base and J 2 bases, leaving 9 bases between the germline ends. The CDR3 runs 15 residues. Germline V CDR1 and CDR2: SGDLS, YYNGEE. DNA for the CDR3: TGTGCCAGCAGCGTAACGGGACAAAACACCGGGGAGCTGTTTTTT. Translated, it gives CASSVTGQNTGELFF.